This T cell receptor beta chain was observed in a study of T-cell reconstitution after alpha-beta-depleted transplantation in children. As regards this clonotype: A much larger clone lies a single base off, so this may be a read error.

Library preparation (for TCRbeta) was performed with unique molecular identifiers. TCRdb recomputed calls from the PCR reads with MiXCR, one row per CDR3 protein. The sample lists about 260,000 distinct CDR3 sequences, less than 9% occurring once. This sequence was found in a male patient under 18 who had a stem cell transplant for acute lymphoblastic leukemia, so the T cells may come from the graft donor. The sample here was PBMCs, mostly from graft donor cells, taken 180 days after TCRalphabeta/CD19-depleted stem cell transplant.

Here the CDR3 DNA reads TGTGCCAGCAGTTACTCCCGCAGCTCCTACGAGCCGTACTTC. It translates to CASSYSRSSYEPYF. V is TRBV6-5 and J is TRBJ2-7; D not resolved. The germline V gene has CDR1 MNHEY and CDR2 SVGAGI. This CDR3 spans 14 amino acids.